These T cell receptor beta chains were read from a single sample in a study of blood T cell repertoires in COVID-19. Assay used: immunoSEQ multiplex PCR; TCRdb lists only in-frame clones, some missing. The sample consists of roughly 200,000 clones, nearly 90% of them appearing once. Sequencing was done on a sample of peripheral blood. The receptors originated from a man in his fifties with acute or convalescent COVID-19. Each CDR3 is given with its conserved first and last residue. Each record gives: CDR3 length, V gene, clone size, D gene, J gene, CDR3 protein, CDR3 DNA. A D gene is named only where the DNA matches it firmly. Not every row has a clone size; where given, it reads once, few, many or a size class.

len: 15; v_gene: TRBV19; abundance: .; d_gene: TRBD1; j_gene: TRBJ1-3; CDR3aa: CASSTTGGTGNTIYF; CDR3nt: TGTGCCAGTAGCACTACAGGGGGCACTGGAAACACCATATATTTT
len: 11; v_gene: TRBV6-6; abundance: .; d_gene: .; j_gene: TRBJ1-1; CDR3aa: CASTLAGEAFF; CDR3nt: TGTGCCAGCACCCTCGCCGGTGAAGCTTTCTTT
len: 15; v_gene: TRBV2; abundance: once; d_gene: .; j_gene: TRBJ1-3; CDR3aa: CASRPWTGSGNTIYF; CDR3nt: TGTGCCAGCAGGCCATGGACTGGCTCTGGAAACACCATATATTTT
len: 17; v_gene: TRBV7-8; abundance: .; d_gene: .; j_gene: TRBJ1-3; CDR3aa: CASSFRFAGRGGNTIYF; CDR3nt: TGTGCCAGCAGCTTTAGGTTCGCAGGGAGGGGAGGAAACACCATATATTTT
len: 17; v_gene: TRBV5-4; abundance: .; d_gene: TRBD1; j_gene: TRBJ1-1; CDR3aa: CASSLVVGGTVWTEAFF; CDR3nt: TGTGCCAGCAGCTTGGTTGTAGGAGGGACAGTTTGGACTGAAGCTTTCTTT
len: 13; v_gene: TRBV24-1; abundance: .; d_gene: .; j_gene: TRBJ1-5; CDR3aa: CATQSGSNQPQHF; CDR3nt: TGTGCCACCCAGTCGGGTAGCAATCAGCCCCAGCATTTT
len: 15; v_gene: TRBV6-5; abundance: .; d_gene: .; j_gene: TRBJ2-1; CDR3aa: CASRSTGVGYNEQFF; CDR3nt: TGTGCCAGCAGGAGCACGGGAGTAGGCTACAATGAGCAGTTCTTC
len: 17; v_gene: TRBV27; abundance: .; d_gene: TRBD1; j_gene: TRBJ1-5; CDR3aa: CASSPGTGRFGNQPQHF; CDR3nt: TGTGCCAGCAGTCCCGGGACAGGGCGTTTTGGCAATCAGCCCCAGCATTTT
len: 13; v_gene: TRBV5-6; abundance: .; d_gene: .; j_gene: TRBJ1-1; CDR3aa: CASSLGGNTEAFF; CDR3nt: TGTGCCAGCAGCTTAGGGGGGAACACTGAAGCTTTCTTT
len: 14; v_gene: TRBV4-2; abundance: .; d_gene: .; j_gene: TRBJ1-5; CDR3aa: CASSQDEGNQPQHF; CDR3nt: TGTGCCAGCAGCCAAGATGAGGGCAATCAGCCCCAGCATTTT
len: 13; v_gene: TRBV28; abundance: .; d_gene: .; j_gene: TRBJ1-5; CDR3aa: CASSRDSNQPQHF; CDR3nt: TGTGCCAGCAGTCGAGATAGCAATCAGCCCCAGCATTTT
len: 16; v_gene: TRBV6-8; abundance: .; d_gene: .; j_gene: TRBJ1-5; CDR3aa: CASSYPRARVSQPQHF; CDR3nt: TGTGCCAGCAGTTACCCACGAGCCAGGGTAAGTCAGCCCCAGCATTTT
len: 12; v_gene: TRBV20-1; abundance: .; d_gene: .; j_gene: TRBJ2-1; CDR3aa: CSASNSYNEQFF; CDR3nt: TGCAGTGCTAGTAACAGCTACAATGAGCAGTTCTTC
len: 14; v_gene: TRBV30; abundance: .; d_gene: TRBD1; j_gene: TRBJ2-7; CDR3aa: CAWNSGTGDYEQYF; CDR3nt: TGTGCCTGGAATTCAGGGACAGGGGACTACGAGCAGTACTTC
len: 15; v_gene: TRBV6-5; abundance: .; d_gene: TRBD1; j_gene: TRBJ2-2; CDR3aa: CASSYSGQVTGELFF; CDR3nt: TGTGCCAGCAGTTACTCTGGACAGGTCACCGGGGAGCTGTTTTTT
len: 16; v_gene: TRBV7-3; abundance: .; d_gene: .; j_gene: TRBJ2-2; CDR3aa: CASGRGHPTNTGELFF; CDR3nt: TGTGCCAGCGGCCGGGGACACCCAACGAACACCGGGGAGCTGTTTTTT
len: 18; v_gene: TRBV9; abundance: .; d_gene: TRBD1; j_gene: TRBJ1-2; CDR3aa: CASSVATAGGDVDYGYTF; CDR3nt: TGTGCCAGCAGCGTAGCTACGGCAGGGGGAGACGTCGACTATGGCTACACCTTC
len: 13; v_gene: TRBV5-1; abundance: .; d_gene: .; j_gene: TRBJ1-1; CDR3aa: CASSSEPNTEAFF; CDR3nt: TGCGCCAGCAGCTCCGAGCCGAACACTGAAGCTTTCTTT
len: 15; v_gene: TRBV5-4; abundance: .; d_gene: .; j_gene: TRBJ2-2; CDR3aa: CASSPEDRDTGELFF; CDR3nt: TGTGCCAGCAGCCCCGAGGACAGAGACACCGGGGAGCTGTTTTTT
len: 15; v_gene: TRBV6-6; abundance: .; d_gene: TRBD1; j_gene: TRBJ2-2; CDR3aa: CASSTETGWAGELFF; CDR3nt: TGTGCCAGCAGTACAGAGACAGGGTGGGCCGGGGAGCTGTTTTTT